The rows below give T cell receptor beta chains drawn from one sample of a study of shared clonotypes between healthy human individuals. Profiled with immunoSEQ multiplex PCR; TCRdb holds only in-frame clones, not every one. The sample holds about 490,000 clones, 78% seen once. Material for sequencing was PBMCs. These receptors were obtained from a middle-aged woman in good health. Some clones in this sample may be carry-over from other donors' samples. Each CDR3 is given without its conserved first and last residue. A D gene is named only where the DNA matches it firmly.

d_call: -
v_call: TRBV5-1
cdr3_aa: ASSLAPTGLISYNEQF

d_call: -
v_call: TRBV2
cdr3_aa: ASSERRETQY

d_call: -
v_call: TRBV13
cdr3_aa: ASSFQQGLDTQY

d_call: -
v_call: TRBV5-1
cdr3_aa: ASSLETFGRPMNTEAF

d_call: -
v_call: TRBV28
cdr3_aa: ASSSWGSRNQPQH

d_call: -
v_call: TRBV18
cdr3_aa: ASSPGLAAGSGELF

d_call: -
v_call: TRBV5-4
cdr3_aa: ASSPSSHQETQY

d_call: -
v_call: TRBV5-1
cdr3_aa: ASSSDRAHYEQY

d_call: -
v_call: TRBV7-9
cdr3_aa: ASSLGGYGELF

d_call: TRBD2
v_call: TRBV28
cdr3_aa: ASSTLAVADTQY

d_call: TRBD1
v_call: TRBV7-8
cdr3_aa: ASSWEGAVYQPQH

d_call: -
v_call: TRBV5-1
cdr3_aa: ASRLDPSGGELF

d_call: TRBD1
v_call: TRBV6-4
cdr3_aa: ASRAGQGGLWSGYT

d_call: TRBD1
v_call: TRBV19
cdr3_aa: ASSSFGQGASDEQF

d_call: TRBD2
v_call: TRBV5-1
cdr3_aa: ASSLAPLAGARNEQF

d_call: TRBD1
v_call: TRBV7-9
cdr3_aa: ASSHTGEGTDTQY

d_call: -
v_call: TRBV19
cdr3_aa: ASSISKQTYNEQF

d_call: -
v_call: TRBV5-1
cdr3_aa: ASSIKDTQY

d_call: -
v_call: TRBV29-1
cdr3_aa: SVERGLPPDTQY

d_call: TRBD2
v_call: TRBV14
cdr3_aa: ASSWTSVEQF

d_call: TRBD2
v_call: TRBV11-2
cdr3_aa: ASSTRLAGGTDTQY

d_call: -
v_call: TRBV29-1
cdr3_aa: SVDGTVRGETQY

d_call: TRBD1
v_call: TRBV7-6
cdr3_aa: AVQGYNEKLF

d_call: -
v_call: TRBV7-9
cdr3_aa: ASSLGGAEPIQY

d_call: -
v_call: TRBV10-2
cdr3_aa: ASSVNYEYEQY

d_call: -
v_call: TRBV5-1
cdr3_aa: ASSLVQGSSYEQY

d_call: -
v_call: TRBV7-2
cdr3_aa: ASSSLGVQETQY

d_call: TRBD2
v_call: TRBV2
cdr3_aa: ASSGTSGRNTGELF

d_call: -
v_call: TRBV7-3
cdr3_aa: ASSLGPNQETQY

d_call: -
v_call: TRBV6-1
cdr3_aa: ASSPPPNTEAF

d_call: TRBD1
v_call: TRBV28
cdr3_aa: ASRGQGEQPQH

d_call: -
v_call: TRBV7-3
cdr3_aa: ASSVTGSDTQY

d_call: TRBD2
v_call: TRBV11-2
cdr3_aa: ASSSRTSGRLETQY

d_call: -
v_call: TRBV5-1
cdr3_aa: ASSLWAGSYEQY

d_call: -
v_call: TRBV10-3
cdr3_aa: AISESLGNTEAF

d_call: -
v_call: TRBV30
cdr3_aa: AWTKGGATEAF

d_call: TRBD2
v_call: TRBV2
cdr3_aa: ASSEASSGSYEQY

d_call: -
v_call: TRBV4-2
cdr3_aa: ASSQAVRVYETQY

d_call: TRBD2
v_call: TRBV4-2
cdr3_aa: ASSQDREVLRGSYNEQF

d_call: -
v_call: TRBV29-1
cdr3_aa: SVEVRRDTEAF

d_call: -
v_call: TRBV6-5
cdr3_aa: ATKTSPASSYEQY

d_call: -
v_call: TRBV29-1
cdr3_aa: SAGFPDAPAF

d_call: -
v_call: TRBV5-8
cdr3_aa: ASGLRAVNEKLF

d_call: -
v_call: TRBV13
cdr3_aa: ASSLGTAQTAS

d_call: TRBD1
v_call: TRBV7-9
cdr3_aa: ASSTTRQGRYEQY

d_call: TRBD1
v_call: TRBV5-1
cdr3_aa: ASSSAGQGFHEQY

d_call: -
v_call: TRBV7-7
cdr3_aa: ASSPTPRAQETQY

d_call: -
v_call: TRBV6-1
cdr3_aa: ASSEGWELF

d_call: -
v_call: TRBV5-8
cdr3_aa: ASSSATGNSGNTIY

d_call: TRBD2
v_call: TRBV9
cdr3_aa: ASSVGVGRAYADTQY

d_call: TRBD1
v_call: TRBV28
cdr3_aa: ATCRQGNQPQH

d_call: TRBD1
v_call: TRBV18
cdr3_aa: ASSPGQGANHEQY

d_call: -
v_call: TRBV27
cdr3_aa: ASSFPDNEQF

d_call: -
v_call: TRBV2
cdr3_aa: ASSVQAYEQY

d_call: TRBD1
v_call: TRBV5-1
cdr3_aa: ASSLGQGVGEQY

d_call: -
v_call: TRBV15
cdr3_aa: ATSRGGRRTGELF

d_call: -
v_call: TRBV5-5
cdr3_aa: ASSLGRLGKETQY

d_call: TRBD2
v_call: TRBV5-6
cdr3_aa: ASTVSGRATDTQY

d_call: -
v_call: TRBV18
cdr3_aa: ASSREVTGNQPQH

d_call: TRBD2
v_call: TRBV11-2
cdr3_aa: ASSLERGAGELF